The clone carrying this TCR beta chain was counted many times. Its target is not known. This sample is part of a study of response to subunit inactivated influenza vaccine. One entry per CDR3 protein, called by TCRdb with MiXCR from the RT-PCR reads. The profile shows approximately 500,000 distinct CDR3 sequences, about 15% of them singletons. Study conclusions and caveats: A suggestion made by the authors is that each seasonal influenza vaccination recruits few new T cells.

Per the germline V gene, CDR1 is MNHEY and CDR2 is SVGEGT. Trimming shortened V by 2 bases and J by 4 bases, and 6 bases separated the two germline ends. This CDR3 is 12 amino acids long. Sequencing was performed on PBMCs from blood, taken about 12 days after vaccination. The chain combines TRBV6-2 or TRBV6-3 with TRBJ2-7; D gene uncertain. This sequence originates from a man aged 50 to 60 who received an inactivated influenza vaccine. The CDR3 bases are TGTGCCAGCAGTTACAGTACTTACGAGCAGTACTTC. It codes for CASSYSTYEQYF.